Listed here is a single TCR beta chain. As yet, its antigen is unknown. 13 Jbeta primers and 60 Vbeta primers were used for the PCR. Assay: immunoSEQ multiplex PCR; the TCRdb copy retains only in-frame clones and omits some. The table includes 120,000 to 150,000 clones, over 60% detected once. This sample was taken from a study of cytomegalovirus exposure and HLA in healthy donors. General observations from the study: It has been reported that TCR beta sequences accurately predicted the HLA-A and HLA-B alleles of most subjects.

After removal of 6 bases from V and 0 bases from J, the junction contained 3 bases not matched to a gene. CDR3 size: 14 residues. Germline-derived CDR1 and CDR2 are MNHNS and SASEGT. The sample was PBMCs. The chain has TRBV6-1 and TRBJ2-3; 7 bases fit TRBD1. The clonotype originates from a man between 40 and 49 years old in good health and CMV-seropositive. This CDR3 is CASSLQGSTDTQYF. CDR3 DNA: TGTGCCAGCAGCCTACAGGGGAGCACAGATACGCAGTATTTT.